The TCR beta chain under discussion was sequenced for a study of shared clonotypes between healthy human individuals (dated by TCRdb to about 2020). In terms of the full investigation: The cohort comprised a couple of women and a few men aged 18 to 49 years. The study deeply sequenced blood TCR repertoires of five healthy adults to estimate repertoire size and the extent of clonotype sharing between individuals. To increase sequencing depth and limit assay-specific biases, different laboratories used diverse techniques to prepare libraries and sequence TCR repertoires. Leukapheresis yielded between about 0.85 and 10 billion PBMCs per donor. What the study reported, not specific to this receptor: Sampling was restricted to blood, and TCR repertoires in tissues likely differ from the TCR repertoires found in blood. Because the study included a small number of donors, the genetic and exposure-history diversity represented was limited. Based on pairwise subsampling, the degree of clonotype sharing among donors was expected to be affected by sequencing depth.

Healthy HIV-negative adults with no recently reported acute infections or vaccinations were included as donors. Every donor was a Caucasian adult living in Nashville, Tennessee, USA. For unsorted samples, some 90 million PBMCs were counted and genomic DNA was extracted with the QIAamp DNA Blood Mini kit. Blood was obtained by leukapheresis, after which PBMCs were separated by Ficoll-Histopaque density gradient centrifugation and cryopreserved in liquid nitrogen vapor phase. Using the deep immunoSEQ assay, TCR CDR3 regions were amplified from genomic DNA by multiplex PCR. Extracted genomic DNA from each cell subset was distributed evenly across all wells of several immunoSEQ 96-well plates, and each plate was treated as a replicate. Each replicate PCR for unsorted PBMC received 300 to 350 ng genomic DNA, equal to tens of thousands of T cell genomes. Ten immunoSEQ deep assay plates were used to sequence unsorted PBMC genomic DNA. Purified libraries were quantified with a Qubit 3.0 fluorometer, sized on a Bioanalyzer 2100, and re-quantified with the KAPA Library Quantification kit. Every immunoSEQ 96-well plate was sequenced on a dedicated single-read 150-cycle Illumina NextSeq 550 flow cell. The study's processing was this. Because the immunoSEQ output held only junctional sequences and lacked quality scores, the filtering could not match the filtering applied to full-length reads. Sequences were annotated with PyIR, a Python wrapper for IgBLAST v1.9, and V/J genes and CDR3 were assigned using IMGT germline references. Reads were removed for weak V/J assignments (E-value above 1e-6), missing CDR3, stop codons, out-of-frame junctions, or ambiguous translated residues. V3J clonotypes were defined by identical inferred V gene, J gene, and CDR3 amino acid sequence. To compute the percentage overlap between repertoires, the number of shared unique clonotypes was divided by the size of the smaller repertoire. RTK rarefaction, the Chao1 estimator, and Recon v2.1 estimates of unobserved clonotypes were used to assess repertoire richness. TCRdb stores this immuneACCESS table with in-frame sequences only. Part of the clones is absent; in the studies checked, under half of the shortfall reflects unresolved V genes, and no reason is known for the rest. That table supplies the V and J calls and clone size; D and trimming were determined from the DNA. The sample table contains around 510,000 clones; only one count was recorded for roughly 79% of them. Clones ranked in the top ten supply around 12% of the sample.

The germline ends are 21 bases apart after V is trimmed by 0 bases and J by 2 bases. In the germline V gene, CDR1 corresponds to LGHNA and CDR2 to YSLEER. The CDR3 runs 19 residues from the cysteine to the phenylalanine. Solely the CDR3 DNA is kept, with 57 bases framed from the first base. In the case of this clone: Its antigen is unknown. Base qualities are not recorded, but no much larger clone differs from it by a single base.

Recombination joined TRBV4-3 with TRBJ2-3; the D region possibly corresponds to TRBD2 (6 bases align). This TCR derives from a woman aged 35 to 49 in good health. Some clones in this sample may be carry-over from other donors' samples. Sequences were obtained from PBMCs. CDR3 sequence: CASSQDRSGATEVTDTQYF. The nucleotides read TGCGCCAGCAGCCAAGATCGGTCGGGAGCGACGGAGGTCACAGATACGCAGTATTTT.